This paragraph reports one T cell receptor beta chain. Sequencing was performed with immunoSEQ multiplex PCR; in TCRdb, only in-frame clones are kept and a portion is missing. In the table there are tens of thousands of clones, roughly 92% of which are singletons. The data were obtained in a study of graft-versus-host responses after intestinal transplantation. The overall study: All recipients were given anti-thymocyte globulin induction, and tacrolimus and steroids were then administered for three to four years.

CDR1 and CDR2 (germline): MNHNS, SASEGT. CDR3 length: 14 amino acids. Deletions cut 1 base from V and 0 bases from J, with 4 bases between. The source of this sequence is a human patient who received an intestinal transplant, so some T cells may come from the graft donor. Source: bone marrow, taken 700 to 850 days after intestinal transplantation. The chain recombines TRBV6-1 with TRBJ2-1; D gene unclear. The CDR3 loop reads CASSEGNSYNEQFF. CDR3 coding DNA: TGTGCCAGCAGTGAAGGGAACTCCTACAATGAGCAGTTCTTC.